This T cell receptor beta chain was observed in a study of Ad26.COV2.S vaccination and SARS-CoV-2 variants. The overall study: Administration of Ad26.COV2.S was intramuscular, either once or twice 56 days apart. Study-wide findings and caveats: Analyses that measured TCR breadth and depth may have underestimated total T cell responses. Considerable breadth of spike-specific CD8+ and CD4+ T cell responses has reportedly been documented following vaccination. Similar non-spike TCR breadth was seen in vaccine and placebo recipients.

V lost 2 bases, J lost 4 bases, and 8 bases lay in between. The CDR3 totals 13 residues. Germline V gene sequence: CDR1 SEHNR, CDR2 FQNEAQ (reference sequence). As concerns this clone: Its antigen is currently unknown.

Treatment meaning: some 20 received Ad26.COV2.S at low or high dose, single or two shots; 5 received placebo; per-sample allocation not given. At day 63 after the first vaccine or placebo injection, samples were drawn. Measured with immunoSEQ multiplex PCR; TCRdb has only the in-frame clones, and not every one. The table lists about 470,000 clones, around 91% of them singletons. Sequencing was performed on peripheral blood, taken in a trial of Ad26.COV2.S vaccine versus placebo. The chain links TRBV7-9 to TRBJ1-1; no firm D call. The TCR sequence derives from a person aged 18 to 65 who received the Ad26.COV2.S COVID-19 vaccine or a placebo. CDR3 sequence (DNA): TGTGCCAGCAGCTTAAGAGGGAGCACTGAAGCTTTCTTT. The encoded protein is CASSLRGSTEAFF.